Shown below are 21 T cell receptor beta chains from a single sample sequenced in a study of T cell repertoires in cytomegalovirus infection. TCRdb independently ran MiXCR on the reads; one entry per CDR3 protein. Found here are almost 500,000 distinct CDR3 sequences, approximately 10% of them singletons; the top ten hold 10% to 13%. What was sequenced was PBMCs. The receptors here all came from a human donor in good health (CMV status not recorded). Some clones in this sample may be carry-over from other donors' samples.

The rearrangement joins TRBV30 to TRBJ2-3; TRBD1 aligns across 8 bases. This CDR3 is built from 15 residues. Trimming removed 5 bases from V and 3 bases from J; junction bases left unmatched: 10. Per the germline V gene, CDR1 is GTSNPN and CDR2 is SVGIG (reference sequence). The CDR3 sequence is CAWLKDRGGTDTQYF. CDR3 DNA: TGTGCCTGGCTAAAAGACAGGGGAGGAACAGATACGCAGTATTTT. Full variable domain (remainder filled in from reference TRBV30 and TRBJ2-3): SQTIHQWPATLVQPVGSPLSLECTVEGTSNPNLYWYRQAAGRGLQLLFYSVGIGQISSEVPQNLSASRPQDRQFILSSKKLLLSDSGFYLCAWLKDRGGTDTQYFGPGTRLTVL.

In its sample, this clonotype was seen many times. CDR3 sequence: CASSETAGGPFQYF. The CDR3 bases are TGTGCCAGCAGTGAAACAGCGGGGGGACCGTTTCAGTACTTC. The gene calls are TRBV2 and TRBJ2-4; 9 bases are a match to TRBD2. The trim removed 2 bases at V and 11 bases at J, leaving 7 bases unmatched. The CDR3 spans 14 residues. Germline V gene data show CDR1 as SNHLY and CDR2 as FYNNEI.

The chain links TRBV20-1 to TRBJ2-7; TRBD1 aligns across 8 bases. V dropped 0 bases and J dropped 4; count of bases not matched to a gene: 17. This CDR3 is 18 amino acids long. Germline V lookup: CDR1 DFQATT, CDR2 SNEGSKA (reference sequence). In DNA form, the CDR3 reads TGCAGTGCTAGAGATCTTTTGGATAGCGGACAGGGAAGGTACGAGCAGTACTTC. Translated, it gives CSARDLLDSGQGRYEQYF.

This clonotype was seen repeatedly, ten times or more. The J gene is TRBJ2-7, the V gene TRBV20-1, with TRBD2 as a possible D gene (6 bases). Germline V gene sequence: CDR1 DFQATT, CDR2 SNEGSKA (reference sequence). With 3 bases removed from V and 2 bases from J, the gap between germline ends came to 11 bases. The CDR3 consists of 13 residues. Here the CDR3 DNA reads TGCAGTGCTAGGCGGGACGGACCCTACGAGCAGTACTTC. Residues: CSARRDGPYEQYF.

This clonotype was observed many times. The chain has TRBV5-5 and TRBJ1-3; 8 bases fit TRBD1. Trimming at V came to 4 bases and at J to 2 bases, leaving 17 bases not matched to a gene. The V gene's germline CDR1 is SGHKS and CDR2 YYEKEE (reference sequence). This CDR3 has 19 amino acids. CDR3 in DNA: TGTGCCAGCAGCCTCCGGGACAGGACGGAACCCGTAGCTGGAAACACCATATATTTT. It translates to CASSLRDRTEPVAGNTIYF.

In this sample, this clonotype turned up many times. The genes are TRBV7-2 and TRBJ2-7; tentatively, D is TRBD2 (7 bases). The germline V gene has CDR1 SGHTA and CDR2 FQGNSA. This CDR3 is 15 amino acids long. The V and J ends lost 1 base and 1 base respectively, with 11 bases between them. CDR3 sequence (DNA): TGTGCCAGCAGCTTAGTGGCGGGGGCGTCCTACGAGCAGTACTTC. This gives the protein CASSLVAGASYEQYF.

The chain is built from TRBV9 and TRBJ2-3; 7 nucleotides match TRBD2. There are 17 residues in the CDR3. Germline values: CDR1 SGDLS, CDR2 YYNGEE. V was clipped by 3 bases and J by 7 bases; unmatched bases: 17. The CDR3 coding sequence is TGTGCCAGCAGCGCCCAAGGGACTACCCTAAGCCGCAATACGCAGTATTTT. It specifies CASSAQGTTLSRNTQYF.

This clonotype was recorded a few times. DNA of the CDR3: TGTGCCAGCAGCCGGACTAGCGGGCTCAATGAGCAGTTCTTC. Translated: CASSRTSGLNEQFF. The V gene is TRBV5-6, the J gene TRBJ2-1; 11 bases align to TRBD2. The germline gives CDR1 SGHDT, CDR2 YYEEEE. The V segment lost 4 bases and the J segment 6 bases; nucleotides outside the gene matches: 3. The CDR3 contains 14 residues.

This clonotype came up many times. J is TRBJ2-6 and V is TRBV14; TRBD1 might be the D (5 bases). Looked up from germline, CDR1 is SGHDN and CDR2 is FVKESK. V was shortened by 0 bases and J by 11 bases, with 14 bases between the two germline ends. This CDR3 is built from 15 residues. The CDR3 reads CASSQDSARVDVLTF. The CDR3 coding sequence is TGTGCCAGCAGCCAAGATTCCGCCAGGGTCGACGTCCTGACTTTC.

This clonotype showed up just a few times. The chain employs TRBV5-1 and TRBJ1-2; 8 bases are a match to TRBD1. This CDR3 contains 13 residues. CDR1 is SGHRS and CDR2 is YFSETQ in the germline V gene. With V trimmed by 3 bases and J by 8 bases, 6 bases remained unmatched. In DNA form, the CDR3 reads TGCGCCAGCAGCTCGCAGGACAGGGTGGGCTACACCTTC. Protein sequence: CASSSQDRVGYTF.

This clonotype was seen a handful of times. The chain joins TRBV5-1 to TRBJ1-5, with 9 bases that match TRBD1. The junction had 10 bases not matched to a gene; V was cut back by 0 bases and J by 6 bases. The germline gives CDR1 SGHRS, CDR2 YFSETQ. There are 17 residues in the CDR3. CDR3 protein: CASSLGGLDRGSQPQHF. For the CDR3, the DNA is TGCGCCAGCAGCTTGGGCGGGCTGGACAGGGGCTCTCAGCCCCAGCATTTT.

This clonotype came up many times. The chain is built from TRBV6-2 or TRBV6-3 and TRBJ1-1; D possibly corresponds to TRBD1 (5 bases). The germline CDR1 and CDR2 sequences are MNHEY and SVGEGT. Trimming took 0 bases from V and 3 from J, leaving 14 bases between them. CDR3 length: 16 residues. CDR3 residues: CASSYSRGTSYTEAFF. DNA for the CDR3: TGTGCCAGCAGTTACTCCCGAGGGACGTCTTACACTGAAGCTTTCTTT.

This clonotype has ten or more counts. This sequence joins TRBV5-4 and TRBJ2-1; possible D gene TRBD2, 5 bases. Germline lookup yields CDR1 SGHNT and CDR2 YYREEE (reference sequence). The germline V and J ends were trimmed by 4 bases and 8 bases, with 13 bases remaining between them. The CDR3 spans 13 residues. The CDR3 nucleotides are TGTGCCAGCAGCCCGGAGGCCCACGATGAGCAGTTCTTC. It specifies CASSPEAHDEQFF.

At least ten counts were recorded for this clonotype. This chain joins TRBV5-6 and TRBJ1-6; 8 bases map to TRBD1. Germline V lookup: CDR1 SGHDT, CDR2 YYEEEE. V was pared by 0 bases and J by 7 bases, with 3 bases of the junction left unmatched. The CDR3 contains 15 residues. The CDR3 bases are TGTGCCAGCAGCTTGGGTCAGGGGGCGAATTCACCCCTCCACTTT. This gives the protein CASSLGQGANSPLHF. Supplemented by reference TRBV5-6 and TRBJ1-6, the full variable domain reads DAGVTQSPTHLIKTRGQQVTLRCSPKSGHDTVSWYQQALGQGPQFIFQYYEEEERQRGNFPDRFSGHQFPNYSSELNVNALLLGDSALYLCASSLGQGANSPLHFGNGTRLTVT.

Ten or more counts support this clonotype. The chain carries TRBV6-1 and TRBJ2-7; 8 nucleotides align to TRBD1. This CDR3 is 13 amino acids long. J lost 6 bases, V lost 7 bases, and 8 bases had no gene match. The V gene's germline CDR1 is MNHNS and CDR2 SASEGT. CDR3 in DNA: TGTGCCAGCACCGACCAGGGGGCTGGCGAGCAGTACTTC. Translating gives CASTDQGAGEQYF.

This clonotype was seen a few times. This rearrangement joins TRBV20-1 to TRBJ2-3, with TRBD1 matching over 10 bases. Germline CDR1 is DFQATT and CDR2 is SNEGSKA (reference sequence). This CDR3 region has 16 residues. V lost 1 base, J lost 4 bases, and 8 bases stayed unmatched. CDR3: CSARGGGQGVADTQYF. The CDR3 nucleotides read TGCAGTGCTAGAGGTGGAGGACAGGGGGTCGCAGATACGCAGTATTTT.

The V and J genes are TRBV5-5 and TRBJ1-5; no clear D. Germline V gene data show CDR1 as SGHKS and CDR2 as YYEKEE (reference sequence). The CDR3 consists of 14 residues. V dropped 2 bases and J dropped 1 base, with 7 bases sitting between them. The CDR3: CASSFYESNQPQHF. The CDR3 region has the DNA TGTGCCAGCAGCTTTTACGAGAGCAATCAGCCCCAGCATTTT.

This clonotype occurred many times. The chain is built from TRBV7-3 and TRBJ2-1; D unclear. CDR1 is SGHTA and CDR2 is FQGTGA in the germline V gene. This CDR3 has 15 residues. Deletions cut 3 bases from V and 7 bases from J, with 16 bases between. The CDR3 here is CASSLVLGSWNEQFF. CDR3 nucleotide sequence: TGTGCCAGCAGCTTGGTCCTAGGATCGTGGAATGAGCAGTTCTTC. Using reference TRBV7-3 and TRBJ2-1 for the parts outside the CDR3, the full variable domain is GAGVSQTPSNKVTEKGKYVELRCDPISGHTALYWYRQSLGQGPEFLIYFQGTGAADDSGLPNDRFFAVRPEGSVSTLKIQRTERGDSAVYLCASSLVLGSWNEQFFGPGTRLTVL.

In its sample, this clonotype was seen many times. The chain combines TRBV6-6 with TRBJ1-3; D gene uncertain. Germline CDR1 reads MNHNY; CDR2 reads SVGAGI (reference sequence). Trimming shortened V by 0 bases and J by 3 bases, and 9 bases separated the two germline ends. CDR3 size: 15 residues. The CDR3 bases are TGTGCCAGCAGTTACTCTGGAGAGGTTGGAAACACCATATATTTT. Amino acids: CASSYSGEVGNTIYF.

This clonotype was recorded a few times. The chain uses TRBV6-4 and TRBJ2-1; a weak D match, TRBD2 (6 bases). The V gene lost 3 bases and the J gene lost 8 bases, with 14 bases spanning the gap. The CDR3 runs 14 residues. The germline gives CDR1 MRHNA, CDR2 SNTAGT. DNA for the CDR3: TGTGCCAGCAGTGATAAGGGCCGCGGGGATGAGCAGTTCTTC. This codes for CASSDKGRGDEQFF.

The chain uses TRBV20-1 and TRBJ2-3; 8 nucleotides align to TRBD1. CDR1 is DFQATT and CDR2 is SNEGSKA in the germline V gene (reference sequence). The CDR3 is 13 residues long. Here the CDR3 DNA reads TGCAGCAGTCCGGGACAGGGCACAGATACGCAGTATTTT. Its protein is CSSPGQGTDTQYF.